Listed here are 32 T cell receptor beta chains from one sample, sequenced in a study of T-cell memory formation after mild COVID-19. TCRdb analysed the 5' RACE reads with MiXCR anew, one entry per CDR3 protein. The data show about 560,000 distinct CDR3 sequences, around a sixth seen once. Sample: PBMCs or a T cell subset sorted from them (not recorded which). The receptors here all came from an adult woman who had mild COVID-19 (a few samples of this study predate the infection). Cell type and time point are not known.

The V call is TRBV21-1, the J call TRBJ2-7; the DNA was not compared with TRBD2, the D call given in the table. TRBV21-1 is given as a pseudogene. CDR3 length: 16 amino acids. The CDR3 coding sequence is TGTGCCAGCAGCAAAGCCGCCCTAGCGGGGGATTACGAGCAGTACTTC. This sequence encodes CASSKAALAGDYEQYF.

The CDR3 nucleotides read TGTGCCAGCAGCTTATACAACACAGATACGCAGTATTTT. Translation gives CASSLYNTDTQYF. This sequence joins TRBV7-9 and TRBJ2-3; the D is unclear. Germline-derived CDR1 and CDR2 are SEHNR and FQNEAQ (reference sequence). V gave up 2 bases and J gave up 2 bases, with 5 bases separating them. The length of the CDR3 is 13 residues.

This clonotype was seen more than once but under ten times. The V gene is TRBV30, the J gene TRBJ2-1; perhaps TRBD2 as D (5 bases). V lost 3 bases and J lost 6, with 18 bases in between. Germline V lookup: CDR1 GTSNPN, CDR2 SVGIG (reference sequence). There are 15 residues in the CDR3. The CDR3 DNA follows: TGTGCCTGGAGAATAATTTCGGCCGGGGTCAATGAGCAGTTCTTC. This gives the protein CAWRIISAGVNEQFF.

This clonotype was found many times. The rearrangement uses TRBV13 and TRBJ2-6; D remains unclear. CDR3 length: 14 amino acids. Deletions cut 2 bases from V and 1 base from J, with 3 bases between. Germline V gives CDR1 PRHDT, CDR2 FYEKMQ (reference sequence). DNA for the CDR3: TGTGCCAGCAGCTTATTATCTGGGGCCAACGTCCTGACTTTC. It codes for CASSLLSGANVLTF.

V is TRBV7-8 and J is TRBJ1-1; 7 bases line up with TRBD1. Germline lookup yields CDR1 SGHVS and CDR2 FQNEAQ. The CDR3 extends over 14 amino acids. J gave up 4 bases and V 4 bases, and 6 bases lay outside the gene matches. CDR3 loop: CASSSQTGSTEAFF. The CDR3 coding sequence is TGTGCCAGCAGCTCTCAGACAGGGAGCACTGAAGCTTTCTTT.

This clonotype was recorded at least ten times. The rearrangement uses TRBV7-9 and TRBJ1-1; no clear D. The CDR3 contains 11 residues. The germline V gene encodes CDR1 SEHNR and CDR2 FQNEAQ (reference sequence). The V gene lost 6 bases and the J gene lost 4 bases, with 6 bases spanning the gap. CDR3 sequence: CASSFSTEAFF. DNA of the CDR3: TGTGCCAGCAGTTTTAGCACTGAAGCTTTCTTT.

This clonotype was observed a handful of times. The chain employs TRBV5-1 and TRBJ2-5, with TRBD1 matching over 8 bases. This CDR3 has 16 amino acids. V lost 4 bases, J lost 1 base, and 9 bases stayed unmatched. From germline, CDR1 is SGHRS and CDR2 YFSETQ. The CDR3 DNA reads as TGCGCCAGCAGCCCAGGGGGCGTGGGCCCCCAAGAGACCCAGTACTTC. It specifies CASSPGGVGPQETQYF.

The V call is TRBV12-3 or TRBV12-4, the J call TRBJ2-2; no reliable D call. CDR3 size: 12 residues. Trimming removed 6 bases from V and 8 bases from J, with 10 bases in between. In nucleotides, the CDR3 is TGTGCCAGCAGGGCTGGGTCGGGGGAGCTGTTTTTT. Encoded protein: CASRAGSGELFF.

The chain recombines TRBV15 with TRBJ2-1, with 8 positions matching TRBD1. With V trimmed by 0 bases and J by 8 bases, 9 bases remained unmatched. This CDR3 has 16 amino acids. Germline V gene data show CDR1 as LNHNV and CDR2 as YYDKDF (reference sequence). CDR3 residues: CATSRDPQGALDEQFF. CDR3 DNA sequence: TGTGCCACCAGCAGAGATCCCCAGGGGGCCTTGGATGAGCAGTTCTTC.

Only a few counts were recorded for this clonotype. The chain links TRBV7-9 to TRBJ2-5, with D unclear. CDR3 length: 13 residues. V shed 10 bases and J shed 2 bases, with 14 bases lying between them. The V gene's germline CDR1 is SEHNR and CDR2 FQNEAQ (reference sequence). In nucleotides, the CDR3 is TGTGCCACGTCCAGGAGAGGACAAGAGACCCAGTACTTC. Protein: CATSRRGQETQYF. The full variable domain, rest sourced from reference TRBV7-9 and TRBJ2-5, is DTGVSQNPRHKITKRGQNVTFRCDPISEHNRLYWYRQTLGQGPEFLTYFQNEAQLEKSRLLSDRFSAERPKGSFSTLEIQRTEQGDSAMYLCATSRRGQETQYFGPGTRLLVL.

The chain has TRBV5-1 and TRBJ2-1, with D perhaps given as TRBD1 or TRBD2 (5 bases each). CDR1 and CDR2 from the germline V gene are SGHRS and YFSETQ. The length of the CDR3 is 14 residues. V was clipped by 0 bases and J by 6 bases, with 10 bases between them. The CDR3: CASSLGDVGNEQFF. The CDR3 region has the DNA TGCGCCAGCAGCTTGGGGGACGTAGGCAATGAGCAGTTCTTC.

The J gene is TRBJ2-6, the V gene TRBV30, with D possibly TRBD1 on 6 matching bases. Germline loops: CDR1 GTSNPN, CDR2 SVGIG (reference sequence). The CDR3 length is 14 residues. Trimming took off 6 bases at V and 2 bases at J, with 11 bases between the two ends. The CDR3 bases are TGTGCCTGCAACAGGGAACCTGGGGCCAACGTCCTGACTTTC. As protein: CACNREPGANVLTF.

This clonotype was picked up a small number of times. The CDR3 nucleotides read TGTGCCATCAGTAGAGCGGGAGAAGTGCGCGAGCAGTACTTC. This translates into CAISRAGEVREQYF. The chain employs TRBV10-3 and TRBJ2-7; 8 positions agree with TRBD2. CDR3 length equals 14 residues. CDR1 and CDR2 from the germline V gene are ENHRY and SYGVKD. Losses at the gene ends were 5 bases for V and 6 bases for J; bases not matched to a gene: 9.

The gene calls are TRBV11-2 and TRBJ2-6; 7 bases line up with TRBD1. This CDR3 has 18 amino acids. CDR1 is SGHAT, CDR2 FQNNGV, per germline. The ends lost 2 bases at V and 0 bases at J; junction bases unmatched: 7. Here the CDR3 reads CASSLSGGSFSGANVLTF. CDR3 sequence (DNA): TGTGCCAGCAGCTTATCAGGGGGATCTTTCTCTGGGGCCAACGTCCTGACTTTC.

This chain joins TRBV25-1 and TRBJ2-2, with TRBD1 matching over 11 bases. This CDR3 has 15 residues. J gave up 6 bases and V 6 bases, and 6 bases lay outside the gene matches. CDR1 is MGHDK and CDR2 is SYGVNS in the germline V gene. CDR3 protein: CASRSWTGGSGELFF. CDR3 bases: TGTGCCAGCAGGAGCTGGACAGGGGGCTCCGGGGAGCTGTTTTTT.

This rearrangement joins TRBV27 to TRBJ1-2; 7 bases are shared with TRBD1. The germline V gene has CDR1 MNHEY and CDR2 SMNVEV (reference sequence). The trim removed 1 base at V and 8 bases at J, leaving 4 bases unmatched. CDR3 size: 13 residues. The CDR3 bases are TGTGCCAGCAGTTTATATGGGACAGTGGGCTACACCTTC. Its protein is CASSLYGTVGYTF.

V usage is TRBV11-3 and J usage is TRBJ1-1, with a weak D call TRBD1 (5 bases). From germline, CDR1 is SGHNT and CDR2 YENEEA. The CDR3 totals 14 residues. Trimming pared 8 bases from V and 8 bases from J, leaving 21 bases between. Here the CDR3 DNA reads TGTGCCAGCGGACCGACGGGGGGTGGAGGGGAAGCTTTCTTT. Protein sequence: CASGPTGGGGEAFF.

The V and J genes are TRBV20-1 and TRBJ1-1; 7 bases map to TRBD1. The CDR3 has 12 amino acids. Germline-derived CDR1 and CDR2 are DFQATT and SNEGSKA (reference sequence). The J segment lost 10 bases and the V segment lost 4 bases, leaving 9 bases of the junction unmatched. The CDR3: CSAMGQPDGAFF. The CDR3, as DNA: TGCAGTGCTATGGGACAGCCAGACGGAGCTTTCTTT.

The sample holds a few counts of this clonotype. The DNA for the CDR3 is TGCGCCAGCAGCTTGGCAGGACAGAACAATCAGCCCCAGCATTTT. It codes for CASSLAGQNNQPQHF. The chain carries TRBV5-1 and TRBJ1-5; maybe TRBD1 (6 bases). Trimming cost V 0 bases and J 3 bases, with 10 bases left between them. CDR3 length: 15 residues. Germline CDR1 reads SGHRS; CDR2 reads YFSETQ.

This clonotype was found a few times. This chain joins TRBV7-9 and TRBJ1-2, with D unclear. Trimming removed 3 bases at V and 4 bases at J, with 12 bases between. Germline V gene data show CDR1 as SEHNR and CDR2 as FQNEAQ (reference sequence). CDR3 length: 14 residues. The CDR3 DNA is TGTGCCAGCAGCTTCGAGACCGGAGGCTATGGCTACACCTTC. This gives the protein CASSFETGGYGYTF.

The gene calls are TRBV4-1 and TRBJ2-7, with 9 bases identical to TRBD2. With 1 base clipped from V and 2 bases from J, the junction kept 9 bases outside the gene matches. Germline V gene data show CDR1 as MGHRA and CDR2 as YSYEKL. The CDR3 extends over 17 amino acids. CDR3 amino acids: CASSQVPRLAGTYEQYF. The CDR3 DNA sequence: TGCGCCAGCAGCCAAGTTCCGCGGCTAGCGGGAACCTACGAGCAGTACTTC.

With respect to this clonotype: The conserved phenylalanine or tryptophan normally closing the CDR3 is absent here, so this likely arose from a read error. As DNA, the CDR3 is TGCGCCAGCAGGGTAGCGGGGGGGAACTACAATGAGCAGTTCTTA. Protein product: CASRVAGGNYNEQFL. This chain uses TRBV4-1 with TRBJ2-1; 11 bases map to TRBD2. V lost 6 bases and J lost 3; bases outside the gene matches: 4. The germline gives CDR1 MGHRA, CDR2 YSYEKL. The CDR3 consists of 15 residues.

The V and J genes are TRBV7-9 and TRBJ1-2; 9 bases align to TRBD1. Per the germline V gene, CDR1 is SEHNR and CDR2 is FQNEAQ (reference sequence). J lost 4 bases, V lost 5 bases, and 8 bases had no gene match. CDR3 size: 15 residues. As DNA, the CDR3 is TGTGCCAGCAGCCCCAGGACAGGGGCCCGCTATGGCTACACCTTC. Encoded protein: CASSPRTGARYGYTF.

The rearrangement uses TRBV7-6 and TRBJ1-2; no clear D. Germline CDR1 and CDR2: SGHVS and FNYEAQ. The V gene lost 5 bases and the J gene lost 4 bases, with 17 bases spanning the gap. This CDR3 has 15 amino acids. The CDR3 DNA reads as TGTGCCAGCAGCGCACGACTCGATCCCCGCTATGGCTACACCTTC. Translating it yields CASSARLDPRYGYTF.

This chain's CDR3 is CSVPGQGARGNTEAFF. The DNA of the CDR3 is TGCAGCGTCCCGGGACAGGGGGCAAGAGGTAACACTGAAGCTTTCTTT. This chain uses TRBV29-1 with TRBJ1-1, with TRBD1 matching 12 bases. Germline V CDR1 and CDR2: SQVTM, ANQGSEA. This CDR3 region has 16 residues. V lost 6 bases and J lost 2; bases outside the gene matches: 10.

This sequence joins TRBV11-3 and TRBJ1-5; D gene uncertain. Per germline, CDR1 SGHNT and CDR2 YENEEA. V was clipped by 0 bases and J by 9 bases, with 9 bases between them. CDR3 length: 13 residues. CDR3 coding DNA: TGTGCCAGCAGCTTAGAGACGTTATCGCCCCAGCATTTT. It specifies CASSLETLSPQHF.

This clonotype turned up a few times. The chain has TRBV6-5 and TRBJ2-1, with 12 positions matching TRBD2. Germline V gene lookup returns CDR1 MNHEY and CDR2 SVGAGI. V trimming: 9 bases; J trimming: 7 bases; junction bases outside the gene matches: 16. The CDR3 loop spans 17 amino acids. The DNA of the CDR3 is TGTGCCAGTCGTAGGTCTAGCGGGAGGGGGACGCGGAATGAGCAGTTCTTC. Its protein is CASRRSSGRGTRNEQFF.

The DNA for the CDR3 is TGTGCCACCAGCAGAGCGAGGGGGACAGGGATATTCAATCAGCCCCAGCATTTT. As protein: CATSRARGTGIFNQPQHF. J is TRBJ1-5 and V is TRBV15; TRBD1 matches at 9 bases. V was clipped by 1 base and J by 3 bases; unmatched bases: 10. The CDR3 length is 18 residues. Germline V gene sequence: CDR1 LNHNV, CDR2 YYDKDF (reference sequence).

This clonotype was seen many times. This chain connects TRBV6-5 to TRBJ2-2; 8 bases fit TRBD1. V was pared by 4 bases and J by 6 bases, with 4 bases of the junction left unmatched. CDR3 length: 14 amino acids. Germline V gives CDR1 MNHEY, CDR2 SVGAGI. CDR3 in amino acids: CASSSGQGAGELFF. In DNA, the CDR3 is TGTGCCAGCAGTTCCGGACAGGGTGCCGGGGAGCTGTTTTTT.

This chain uses TRBV4-2 with TRBJ2-1, with 14 bases lining up with TRBD2. CDR3 length: 18 amino acids. With 6 bases clipped from V and 3 bases from J, the junction kept 10 bases outside the gene matches. Germline V gives CDR1 LGHNA, CDR2 YNFKEQ. The CDR3 sequence: CASRLEGTSGGNYNEQFF. In DNA, the CDR3 is TGTGCCAGCAGGCTAGAAGGGACTAGCGGGGGAAACTACAATGAGCAGTTCTTC.

This clonotype was seen a few times. The rearrangement uses TRBV7-8 and TRBJ2-7; TRBD1 agrees at 7 bases. This CDR3 contains 16 residues. With 2 bases clipped from V and 0 bases from J, the junction kept 7 bases outside the gene matches. Germline V gene sequence: CDR1 SGHVS, CDR2 FQNEAQ. The DNA of the CDR3 is TGTGCCAGCAGCTTACGACCGGGACAGTCCTCCTACGAGCAGTACTTC. Translated: CASSLRPGQSSYEQYF.

This chain joins TRBV30 and TRBJ2-1, with D perhaps TRBD1 or TRBD2 (5 bases each). Germline V CDR1 and CDR2: GTSNPN, SVGIG (reference sequence). The CDR3 spans 13 residues. V shed 2 bases and J shed 7 bases, with 12 bases lying between them. The CDR3 sequence: CAWSSHWGNEQFF. CDR3 nucleotides: TGTGCCTGGAGTTCGCACTGGGGGAATGAGCAGTTCTTC. Full variable domain (outside the CDR3, taken from reference TRBV30 and TRBJ2-1): SQTIHQWPATLVQPVGSPLSLECTVEGTSNPNLYWYRQAAGRGLQLLFYSVGIGQISSEVPQNLSASRPQDRQFILSSKKLLLSDSGFYLCAWSSHWGNEQFFGPGTRLTVL.